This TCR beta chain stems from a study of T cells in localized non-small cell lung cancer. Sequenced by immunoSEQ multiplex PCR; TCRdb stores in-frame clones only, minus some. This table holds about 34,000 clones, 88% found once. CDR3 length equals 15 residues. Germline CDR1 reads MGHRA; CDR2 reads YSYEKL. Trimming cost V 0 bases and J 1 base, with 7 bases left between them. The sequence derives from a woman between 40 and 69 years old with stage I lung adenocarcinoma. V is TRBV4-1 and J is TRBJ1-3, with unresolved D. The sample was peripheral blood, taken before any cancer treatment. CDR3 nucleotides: TGCGCCAGCAGCCAAGATCCTGGGTCTGGAAACACCATATATTTT. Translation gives CASSQDPGSGNTIYF.